This is a list of T cell receptor beta chains from one sample in a study of T cells in localized non-small cell lung cancer. The method was immunoSEQ multiplex PCR; TCRdb's version includes in-frame clones alone and lacks a portion of them. The sample shows over a thousand clones, 20% to 30% of them seen only once. This sample comprised normal lung tissue next to the tumor, obtained before any cancer treatment. Receptors were obtained from a male donor at least 60 years old with stage II lung adenocarcinoma. Each CDR3 is given with its conserved first and last residue. The D gene is left open where the match is weak. Size is omitted from some rows. Given values are once, few, many or a class for expanded clones.

CDR3: CAGHRVTEAFF
DNA: TGTGCCGGTCACAGAGTCACTGAAGCTTTCTTT
size: once
length: 11
V: TRBV30
D: .
J: TRBJ1-1

CDR3: CASSEAGQGATEAFF
DNA: TGTGCCAGCAGTGAAGCGGGACAGGGGGCCACTGAAGCTTTCTTT
size: medium-sized
length: 15
V: TRBV6-1
D: TRBD1
J: TRBJ1-1

CDR3: CASTHGLGSYEQYF
DNA: TGTGCCAGTACCCATGGCCTAGGCAGCTACGAGCAGTACTTC
size: .
length: 14
V: TRBV19
D: .
J: TRBJ2-7

CDR3: CSVRGDRGGSGELFF
DNA: TGCAGCGTGCGAGGCGACAGGGGAGGAAGCGGGGAGCTGTTTTTT
size: .
length: 15
V: TRBV29-1
D: TRBD1
J: TRBJ2-2

CDR3: CASSSTRNTEAFF
DNA: TGTGCCAGCAGCTCGACACGGAACACTGAAGCTTTCTTT
size: .
length: 13
V: TRBV7-2
D: .
J: TRBJ1-1

CDR3: CASSFTSGRAQDNEQFF
DNA: TGTGCCAGCAGCTTTACTAGCGGGAGGGCTCAGGACAATGAGCAGTTCTTC
size: few
length: 17
V: TRBV11-3
D: TRBD2
J: TRBJ2-1

CDR3: CASSYDYSGEQFF
DNA: TGTGCCAGCAGTTACGATTATAGCGGAGAGCAGTTCTTC
size: large
length: 13
V: TRBV6-8
D: .
J: TRBJ2-1

CDR3: CASSSGQGARGDQETQYF
DNA: TGTGCCAGCAGTTCGGGACAGGGGGCTAGAGGAGACCAAGAGACCCAGTACTTC
size: .
length: 18
V: TRBV28
D: TRBD1
J: TRBJ2-5

CDR3: CASAPQGQSAVTQYF
DNA: TGTGCCAGCGCCCCCCAAGGACAGTCGGCGGTTACGCAGTATTTT
size: .
length: 15
V: TRBV6-8
D: .
J: TRBJ2-3

CDR3: CASSQDGLALGAQYF
DNA: TGTGCCAGCAGCCAGGATGGACTAGCCCTGGGGGCGCAGTACTTC
size: few
length: 15
V: TRBV11-3
D: TRBD2
J: TRBJ2-7

CDR3: CASSLTSGNKETQYF
DNA: TGTGCCAGCAGCTTAACTAGCGGGAATAAAGAGACCCAGTACTTC
size: few
length: 15
V: TRBV11-3
D: TRBD2
J: TRBJ2-5

CDR3: CASSPSATVETQYF
DNA: TGTGCCAGCAGCCCCTCCGCAACAGTGGAGACCCAGTACTTC
size: large
length: 14
V: TRBV11-3
D: .
J: TRBJ2-5

CDR3: CAWSAGIAGYEQYF
DNA: TGTGCCTGGAGTGCCGGGATAGCGGGATACGAGCAGTACTTC
size: .
length: 14
V: TRBV30
D: TRBD2
J: TRBJ2-7

CDR3: CASSSSGMGDKGLAGELFF
DNA: TGTGCCAGCAGTTCGAGTGGAATGGGGGACAAGGGACTCGCCGGGGAGCTGTTTTTT
size: .
length: 19
V: TRBV28
D: .
J: TRBJ2-2

CDR3: CASSPVGPASQPQHF
DNA: TGTGCCAGTTCCCCAGTAGGTCCGGCGAGTCAGCCCCAGCATTTT
size: few
length: 15
V: TRBV12-5
D: .
J: TRBJ1-5

CDR3: CASSQSRDSSDTQYF
DNA: TGCGCCAGCAGCCAAAGTCGGGACTCTTCAGATACGCAGTATTTT
size: .
length: 15
V: TRBV23-1
D: .
J: TRBJ2-3

CDR3: CASSTTTGQPQHF
DNA: TGTGCCAGCAGCACAACGACAGGTCAGCCCCAGCATTTT
size: .
length: 13
V: TRBV28
D: .
J: TRBJ1-5

CDR3: CASSSGFGSYNEQFF
DNA: TGTGCCAGCAGCAGTGGCTTCGGGTCCTACAATGAGCAGTTCTTC
size: .
length: 15
V: TRBV6-8
D: .
J: TRBJ2-1

CDR3: CASSPSDRLTYEQYF
DNA: TGTGCCAGCAGCCCCTCCGACAGGCTAACCTACGAGCAGTACTTC
size: large
length: 15
V: TRBV28
D: .
J: TRBJ2-7

CDR3: CASSGPSGTNTIYF
DNA: TGTGCCAGCAGCGGTCCTTCGGGAACAAACACCATATATTTT
size: medium-sized
length: 14
V: TRBV11-3
D: .
J: TRBJ1-3

CDR3: CASSDQAGSTADTQYF
DNA: TGTGCCAGCAGTGATCAAGCGGGGAGTACTGCAGATACGCAGTATTTT
size: .
length: 16
V: TRBV6-8
D: TRBD2
J: TRBJ2-3

CDR3: CASRLDEGNTGELFF
DNA: TGTGCAAGTCGCTTAGACGAGGGGAACACCGGGGAGCTGTTTTTT
size: few
length: 15
V: TRBV12-2
D: .
J: TRBJ2-2

CDR3: CASSPPPPGFHEQFF
DNA: TGTGCCAGCAGTCCCCCGCCTCCCGGGTTCCATGAGCAGTTCTTC
size: few
length: 15
V: TRBV28
D: .
J: TRBJ2-1

CDR3: CASGVGNQPQHF
DNA: TGTGCCAGCGGGGTGGGCAATCAGCCCCAGCATTTT
size: .
length: 12
V: TRBV28
D: .
J: TRBJ1-5

CDR3: CASEETGRTGELFF
DNA: TGTGCCAGCGAGGAGACAGGGAGAACCGGGGAGCTGTTTTTT
size: .
length: 14
V: TRBV18
D: TRBD1
J: TRBJ2-2

CDR3: CASSVEPGLKPQHF
DNA: TGTGCCAGCAGCGTAGAACCGGGGCTAAAGCCCCAGCATTTT
size: few
length: 14
V: TRBV9
D: .
J: TRBJ1-5

CDR3: CASSDPGQAKTSGNTIYF
DNA: TGTGCCAGTAGTGACCCGGGACAGGCCAAAACTTCTGGAAACACCATATATTTT
size: .
length: 18
V: TRBV19
D: TRBD1
J: TRBJ1-3

CDR3: CASSFRQGGNQPQHF
DNA: TGTGCCAGTAGTTTCAGACAGGGAGGCAATCAGCCCCAGCATTTT
size: .
length: 15
V: TRBV19
D: TRBD1
J: TRBJ1-5

CDR3: CASSGQLGNYGYTF
DNA: TGTGCCAGCAGCGGACAGCTGGGTAACTATGGCTACACCTTC
size: .
length: 14
V: TRBV28
D: .
J: TRBJ1-2

CDR3: CASSLSGGGETQYF
DNA: TGTGCCAGCAGCCTATCAGGGGGGGGAGAGACCCAGTACTTC
size: .
length: 14
V: TRBV11-3
D: .
J: TRBJ2-5

CDR3: CAWVGQGNLYEQYF
DNA: TGTGCCTGGGTGGGTCAGGGCAACCTCTACGAGCAGTACTTC
size: .
length: 14
V: TRBV30
D: .
J: TRBJ2-7

CDR3: CATGTSQETQYF
DNA: TGTGCCACTGGGACTTCTCAAGAGACCCAGTACTTC
size: few
length: 12
V: TRBV28
D: .
J: TRBJ2-5

CDR3: CASSGQTSGKGDTQYF
DNA: TGTGCCAGCAGCGGCCAGACTAGCGGGAAAGGAGATACGCAGTATTTT
size: .
length: 16
V: TRBV9
D: TRBD2
J: TRBJ2-3

CDR3: CASSLEGPRTDTQYF
DNA: TGTGCCAGCAGCTTAGAGGGACCCCGCACAGATACGCAGTATTTT
size: .
length: 15
V: TRBV11-3
D: .
J: TRBJ2-3

CDR3: CASSQDPDEQFF
DNA: TGCGCCAGCAGCCAAGACCCAGATGAGCAGTTCTTC
size: .
length: 12
V: TRBV4-1
D: .
J: TRBJ2-1

CDR3: CASSLGTGGNQETQYF
DNA: TGTGCCAGCAGTTTAGGGACAGGCGGTAACCAAGAGACCCAGTACTTC
size: .
length: 16
V: TRBV28
D: TRBD1
J: TRBJ2-5

CDR3: CASSISGSTDTQYF
DNA: TGTGCCAGTAGTATAAGCGGTAGCACAGATACGCAGTATTTT
size: few
length: 14
V: TRBV19
D: .
J: TRBJ2-3

CDR3: CASSVQGAQVGEQFF
DNA: TGTGCCAGCAGCGTTCAGGGGGCGCAGGTCGGAGAGCAGTTCTTC
size: few
length: 15
V: TRBV9
D: TRBD1
J: TRBJ2-1

CDR3: CAWMTQGAQGYTF
DNA: TGTGCCTGGATGACCCAGGGGGCGCAAGGCTACACCTTC
size: .
length: 13
V: TRBV30
D: TRBD1
J: TRBJ1-2

CDR3: CSVRAGASEQYF
DNA: TGCAGCGTTCGAGCGGGAGCGAGCGAGCAGTACTTC
size: .
length: 12
V: TRBV29-1
D: TRBD2
J: TRBJ2-7

CDR3: CSVRDRLENEQFF
DNA: TGCAGCGTCCGGGACAGGCTGGAGAATGAGCAGTTCTTC
size: once
length: 13
V: TRBV29-1
D: TRBD1
J: TRBJ2-1

CDR3: CASSPGVLTQFPYGYTF
DNA: TGTGCCAGCAGTCCAGGGGTCTTAACCCAGTTTCCATATGGCTACACCTTC
size: few
length: 17
V: TRBV28
D: .
J: TRBJ1-2

CDR3: CASSFGGGATNEKLFF
DNA: TGCGCCAGCAGCTTTGGGGGAGGAGCAACTAATGAAAAACTGTTTTTT
size: .
length: 16
V: TRBV5-1
D: .
J: TRBJ1-4

CDR3: CASSIWGSYGYTF
DNA: TGTGCCAGTAGTATTTGGGGTTCCTATGGCTACACCTTC
size: .
length: 13
V: TRBV19
D: .
J: TRBJ1-2

CDR3: CASMGARSYNEQFF
DNA: TGTGCCAGCATGGGCGCTAGGTCCTACAATGAGCAGTTCTTC
size: .
length: 14
V: TRBV28
D: .
J: TRBJ2-1

CDR3: CSVEDPFSGGTALF
DNA: TGCAGCGTTGAAGATCCCTTTTCTGGCGGAACTGCTCTCTTC
size: .
length: 14
V: TRBV29-1
D: .
J: TRBJ2-1

CDR3: CASSINGGSNEQFF
DNA: TGTGCCAGTAGTATAAACGGCGGGAGTAATGAGCAGTTCTTC
size: few
length: 14
V: TRBV19
D: TRBD2
J: TRBJ2-1

CDR3: CASRTGTGNYGYTF
DNA: TGTGCCAGCAGGACCGGGACGGGAAACTATGGCTACACCTTC
size: medium-sized
length: 14
V: TRBV9
D: .
J: TRBJ1-2

CDR3: CASSLDPNTEAFF
DNA: TGTGCCAGCAGCTTAGACCCGAACACTGAAGCTTTCTTT
size: .
length: 13
V: TRBV7-8
D: .
J: TRBJ1-1

CDR3: CASSQERGLYNSPLHF
DNA: TGTGCCAGCAGCCAAGAAAGGGGGCTCTATAATTCACCCCTCCACTTT
size: .
length: 16
V: TRBV7-4
D: TRBD1
J: TRBJ1-6

CDR3: CASTGTGRSLEQYF
DNA: TGTGCCAGCACCGGGACAGGGAGATCCCTCGAGCAGTACTTC
size: .
length: 14
V: TRBV6-8
D: TRBD1
J: TRBJ2-7

CDR3: CASSYAGGSGNTIYF
DNA: TGTGCCAGCAGTTATGCCGGGGGCTCTGGAAACACCATATATTTT
size: .
length: 15
V: TRBV6-8
D: .
J: TRBJ1-3

CDR3: CASSMLASTQETQYF
DNA: TGTGCCAGTAGTATGTTAGCGTCGACTCAAGAGACCCAGTACTTC
size: .
length: 15
V: TRBV19
D: .
J: TRBJ2-5

CDR3: CASSSSAGISNQPQHF
DNA: TGTGCCAGCAGTTCCTCCGCCGGGATCAGCAATCAGCCCCAGCATTTT
size: large
length: 16
V: TRBV6-8
D: .
J: TRBJ1-5

CDR3: CASSRTSGFSYEQYF
DNA: TGTGCCAGCAGTCGGACTAGCGGATTTTCCTACGAGCAGTACTTC
size: few
length: 15
V: TRBV11-3
D: TRBD2
J: TRBJ2-7

CDR3: CASSQERGIVGEQYF
DNA: TGCGCCAGCAGCCAAGAACGGGGGATTGTTGGCGAGCAGTACTTC
size: few
length: 15
V: TRBV23-1
D: .
J: TRBJ2-7

CDR3: CASSFEGNTEAFF
DNA: TGTGCCAGCAGCTTCGAAGGGAACACTGAAGCTTTCTTT
size: .
length: 13
V: TRBV7-2
D: .
J: TRBJ1-1

CDR3: CASSLSQGGSQETQYF
DNA: TGTGCCAGCAGTTTATCACAGGGAGGATCCCAAGAGACCCAGTACTTC
size: few
length: 16
V: TRBV28
D: .
J: TRBJ2-5

CDR3: CAWSRPPNPELFF
DNA: TGTGCCTGGAGTCGGCCCCCCAATCCGGAGCTGTTTTTT
size: .
length: 13
V: TRBV30
D: .
J: TRBJ2-2

CDR3: CATSYSGDYNEQFF
DNA: TGTGCCACCAGCTATTCAGGGGACTACAATGAGCAGTTCTTC
size: .
length: 14
V: TRBV15
D: .
J: TRBJ2-1